These 30 T cell receptor beta chains share one sample of origin, sequenced in a study of Ad26.COV2.S vaccination and SARS-CoV-2 variants. Regarding treatment: about 20 received Ad26.COV2.S at low or high dose, single or two shots; 5 received placebo; per-sample allocation not given. Sampling took place 63 days after the first vaccine or placebo injection. The protocol was immunoSEQ multiplex PCR, while the TCRdb copy is restricted to in-frame clones and leaves out a portion. This table has about 500,000 clones, 80% to 90% appearing once. Sequencing was performed on peripheral blood, taken in a trial of Ad26.COV2.S vaccine versus placebo. The receptors originated from a person aged 18 to 59 who received the Ad26.COV2.S COVID-19 vaccine or a placebo.

The chain employs TRBV30 and TRBJ2-7, with D unclear. Trimming left V 4 bases short and J 1 base short, with 11 bases between. CDR1 and CDR2 from the germline V gene are GTSNPN and SVGIG (reference sequence). The CDR3 is 13 amino acids. The CDR3 sequence is CAWIAPQSYEQYF. CDR3 nucleotide sequence: TGTGCCTGGATTGCCCCTCAGTCCTACGAGCAGTACTTC.

The V call is TRBV23-1, the J call TRBJ2-5, with 7 nucleotides matching TRBD1. TRBV23-1 belongs to the ORF category, with a function that is uncertain. V trimming: 8 bases; J trimming: 2 bases; junction bases outside the gene matches: 2. This CDR3 contains 12 residues. CDR3 sequence (DNA): TGCGCCAGCGGGGGACAGCAAGAGACCCAGTACTTC. This encodes CASGGQQETQYF.

Here the CDR3 DNA reads TGTGCCAGCAGCCCCCGTGGGGGGGGACAGGGGGCTGGTGGCTACACCTTC. It specifies CASSPRGGGQGAGGYTF. V gene TRBV7-9 combines with J gene TRBJ1-2; TRBD1 matches at 12 bases. The CDR3 spans 17 residues. The germline CDR1 and CDR2 sequences are SEHNR and FQNEAQ (reference sequence). The V and J ends lost 5 bases and 7 bases, in that order; junction bases with no gene match: 14.

The gene calls are TRBV19 and TRBJ1-5; D ambiguous. The CDR3 contains 15 residues. Trimming cost V 1 base and J 4 bases, with 11 bases left between them. CDR1 and CDR2 (germline): LNHDA, SQIVND (reference sequence). The CDR3 loop reads CASSIVAIGNQPQHF. CDR3 nucleotide sequence: TGTGCCAGTAGTATAGTGGCAATCGGGAATCAGCCCCAGCATTTT.

The chain has TRBV6-5 and TRBJ2-7; perhaps TRBD1 as D (5 bases). V lost 5 bases, J lost 6 bases, and 11 bases lay in between. CDR1 and CDR2 (germline): MNHEY, SVGAGI. The CDR3 loop spans 12 amino acids. In nucleotides, the CDR3 is TGTGCCAGCAGTCAGGGCTCGGTCGAGCAGTACTTC. As protein: CASSQGSVEQYF.

The chain is built from TRBV28 and TRBJ2-1; D uncertain. The CDR3 consists of 14 residues. Germline CDR1 and CDR2: MDHEN and SYDVKM. The V end was cut by 1 base, the J end by 5 bases, with 9 bases between. CDR3 in amino acids: CASSLSLRNNEQFF. CDR3 nucleotide sequence: TGTGCCAGCAGTTTATCCCTGAGGAACAATGAGCAGTTCTTC.

For the CDR3, the DNA is TGTGCCAGCTCGCGAACTAATGAAAAACTGTTTTTT. Translation gives CASSRTNEKLFF. The chain employs TRBV7-9 and TRBJ1-4; D is unresolved. V lost 8 bases and J lost 1, with 5 bases in between. The CDR3 totals 12 residues. Germline V CDR1 and CDR2: SEHNR, FQNEAQ (reference sequence).

The CDR3 sequence is CASTFRGLQGQHF. The CDR3 DNA follows: TGTGCCAGCACCTTCCGAGGGTTACAGGGGCAGCATTTT. The chain carries TRBV6-5 and TRBJ1-5, with 7 positions matching TRBD1. The CDR3 sequence is 13 residues long. After removal of 7 bases from V and 13 bases from J, the junction contained 13 bases not matched to a gene. The germline gives CDR1 MNHEY, CDR2 SVGAGI.

The chain carries TRBV4-3 and TRBJ2-7; TRBD1 aligns across 9 bases. V lost 3 bases and J lost 0; bases outside the gene matches: 3. The CDR3 has 15 amino acids. CDR1 is LGHNA and CDR2 is YSLEER in the germline V gene. The CDR3 region is CASSQDRGNSYEQYF. CDR3 in DNA: TGCGCCAGCAGCCAGGACAGGGGAAACTCCTACGAGCAGTACTTC.

The CDR3 DNA reads as TGTGCCAGCAGCCGTCAGGGGGGTGGTAATTCACCCCTCCACTTT. Amino acids: CASSRQGGGNSPLHF. This rearrangement joins TRBV6-5 to TRBJ1-6, with 7 positions matching TRBD1. Germline CDR1 and CDR2: MNHEY and SVGAGI. V lost 6 bases, J lost 6 bases, and 8 bases stayed unmatched. CDR3 size: 15 residues.

The V and J genes are TRBV5-1 and TRBJ1-4; D perhaps matches TRBD1 (5 bases). Germline-derived CDR1 and CDR2 are SGHRS and YFSETQ. V was pared by 4 bases and J by 5 bases, with 12 bases between. This CDR3 contains 14 residues. The CDR3 loop is CASSQGTENEKLFF. The DNA for the CDR3 is TGCGCCAGCAGCCAAGGGACCGAGAATGAAAAACTGTTTTTT.

The chain is built from TRBV3-1 (or the pseudogene TRBV3-2) and TRBJ2-4; D ambiguous. The CDR3 consists of 14 residues. V lost 1 base and J 0 bases, leaving 4 bases between the germline ends. The V gene's germline CDR1 is LGHDT and CDR2 YNNKEL (reference sequence). Written as DNA, the CDR3 is TGTGCCAGCAGCCAAGCGCTAGCCAAAAACATTCAGTACTTC. It codes for CASSQALAKNIQYF.

The rearrangement links TRBV30 to TRBJ2-7, with 9 bases identical to TRBD1. The CDR3 is made up of 14 amino acids. V shed 5 bases, J shed 5 bases, and the junction held 10 bases outside the gene matches. Germline V gene sequence: CDR1 GTSNPN, CDR2 SVGIG (reference sequence). The CDR3 DNA follows: TGTGCCTGGGCTCTGGGACAGGGACGCCACGAGCAGTACTTC. Amino acid sequence: CAWALGQGRHEQYF.

The V and J genes are TRBV29-1 and TRBJ1-5, with D hard to call. This CDR3 is built from 12 residues. Germline V CDR1 and CDR2: SQVTM, ANQGSEA. Trimming removed 4 bases at V and 1 base at J, with 5 bases between. The CDR3 sequence: CSVAGSNQPQHF. CDR3 nucleotide sequence: TGCAGCGTTGCCGGGAGCAATCAGCCCCAGCATTTT.

The chain couples TRBV7-3 to TRBJ1-1, with D hard to call. CDR3 size: 17 residues. The V and J ends lost 1 base and 0 bases respectively, with 15 bases between them. Germline V gene data show CDR1 as SGHTA and CDR2 as FQGTGA. CDR3 sequence reads: CASSLMALTVLNTEAFF. Written as DNA, the CDR3 is TGTGCCAGCAGCTTAATGGCCCTTACAGTTCTGAACACTGAAGCTTTCTTT.

The V gene is TRBV7-8, the J gene TRBJ2-5; TRBD1 agrees at 7 bases. The CDR3 contains 13 residues. Per germline, CDR1 SGHVS and CDR2 FQNEAQ. The junction had 3 bases not matched to a gene; V was cut back by 4 bases and J by 4 bases. CDR3 in DNA: TGTGCCAGCAGCTGGAGACAGGGAGAGACCCAGTACTTC. Translated, it gives CASSWRQGETQYF.

The V and J genes are TRBV20-1 and TRBJ2-7; D is ambiguous. Deletions cut 5 bases from V and 5 bases from J, with 10 bases between. Germline values: CDR1 DFQATT, CDR2 SNEGSKA (reference sequence). The CDR3 contains 11 residues. The CDR3 reads CSALDNHEQYF. Here the CDR3 DNA reads TGCAGTGCTCTAGACAACCACGAGCAGTACTTC.

The rearrangement uses TRBV6-2 or TRBV6-3 and TRBJ2-4; 12 nucleotides agree with TRBD1. The junction had 11 bases not matched to a gene; V was cut back by 5 bases and J by 0 bases. From germline, CDR1 is MNHEY and CDR2 SVGEGT. CDR3 size: 19 residues. For the CDR3, the DNA is TGTGCCAGCAGTAAGCAGGGACAGGGGGCAAAGCTAGCCAAAAACATTCAGTACTTC. Its protein product is CASSKQGQGAKLAKNIQYF.

The sample holds one count of this clone. V and J are TRBV19 and TRBJ2-3, with 13 bases aligning to TRBD2. V lost 6 bases and J lost 4; bases outside the gene matches: 4. Germline V CDR1 and CDR2: LNHDA, SQIVND (reference sequence). There are 15 residues in the CDR3. This CDR3 reads CASRGLAGQPDTQYF. The CDR3 DNA is TGTGCCAGTAGGGGACTAGCGGGACAGCCAGATACGCAGTATTTT.

The chain is built from TRBV18 and TRBJ2-7, with 7 positions matching TRBD1. This CDR3 has 15 amino acids. The V gene's germline CDR1 is KGHSH and CDR2 LQKENI. The trim removed 4 bases at V and 4 bases at J, leaving 10 bases unmatched. The CDR3 DNA reads as TGTGCCAGCTCACAAGGAAACAGGGGAGAATACGAGCAGTACTTC. It translates to CASSQGNRGEYEQYF.

This rearrangement joins TRBV19 to TRBJ1-2; D remains unclear. Germline V gene lookup returns CDR1 LNHDA and CDR2 SQIVND (reference sequence). This CDR3 is 15 amino acids long. V lost 5 bases and J lost 8, with 21 bases in between. CDR3 DNA: TGTGCCAGTAGTTCCTCGACCGTAACTTTGCGGGGCTACACCTTC. It translates to CASSSSTVTLRGYTF.

The rearrangement links TRBV28 to TRBJ2-7; D gene uncertain. V was clipped by 2 bases and J by 0 bases, with 8 bases between them. The CDR3 extends over 14 amino acids. Germline V gives CDR1 MDHEN, CDR2 SYDVKM. CDR3 in amino acids: CASSLHRPSYEQYF. The CDR3 nucleotides read TGTGCCAGCAGTTTACACCGACCCTCCTACGAGCAGTACTTC.

The chain carries TRBV27 and TRBJ1-6, with unresolved D. This CDR3 has 13 amino acids. Trimming removed 3 bases from V and 10 bases from J, with 10 bases in between. Per germline, CDR1 MNHEY and CDR2 SMNVEV (reference sequence). CDR3 protein: CASSLGPSSPLHF. In nucleotides, the CDR3 is TGTGCCAGCAGTTTGGGTCCGAGCTCACCCCTCCACTTT.

This clone was detected only once. The genes are TRBV2 and TRBJ2-5, with D maybe TRBD2 (5 bases). The CDR3 consists of 15 residues. Looked up from germline, CDR1 is SNHLY and CDR2 is FYNNEI. The V gene lost 3 bases and the J gene lost 5 bases, with 16 bases spanning the gap. CDR3 in amino acids: CASSEFGVGEETQYF. CDR3 bases: TGTGCCAGCAGTGAGTTCGGGGTCGGGGAGGAGACCCAGTACTTC.

The chain is built from TRBV13 and TRBJ1-5; TRBD1 aligns across 7 bases. Germline lookup yields CDR1 PRHDT and CDR2 FYEKMQ (reference sequence). This CDR3 region has 14 residues. V lost 5 bases, J lost 5 bases, and 6 bases stayed unmatched. The CDR3 here is CASSSRDSHQPQHF. The CDR3 region has the DNA TGTGCCAGCAGCAGCCGGGACAGCCATCAGCCCCAGCATTTT.

The chain carries TRBV28 and TRBJ2-7; 9 nucleotides agree with TRBD1. J was trimmed by 6 bases and V by 6 bases; bases with no gene match: 9. This CDR3 is built from 14 residues. Per germline, CDR1 MDHEN and CDR2 SYDVKM. The CDR3 here is CASRQTGGFGEQYF. CDR3 in DNA: TGTGCCAGCAGGCAAACAGGGGGCTTCGGCGAGCAGTACTTC.

A word on this clone: The sample contains more than one DNA sequence encoding this CDR3. The chain is built from TRBV5-1 and TRBJ1-2, with D possibly TRBD1 on 5 matching bases. With 0 bases removed from V and 4 bases from J, the gap between germline ends came to 7 bases. CDR3 size: 13 residues. Germline CDR1 is SGHRS and CDR2 is YFSETQ. The CDR3 region has the DNA TGCGCCAGCAGCTTGGGACAGTCCTATGGCTACACCTTC. This encodes CASSLGQSYGYTF.

The chain combines TRBV7-2 with TRBJ2-3, with 7 bases matching TRBD2. Germline-derived CDR1 and CDR2 are SGHTA and FQGNSA. The CDR3 contains 13 residues. V lost 4 bases, J lost 4 bases, and 2 bases stayed unmatched. CDR3 sequence: CASSSAGADTQYF. The CDR3 DNA follows: TGTGCCAGCAGCTCCGCGGGGGCAGATACGCAGTATTTT.

This chain uses TRBV23-1 with TRBJ1-2; 10 positions agree with TRBD1. TRBV23-1 is known as an ORF, though its function is uncertain. This CDR3 is built from 18 residues. V lost 0 bases to trimming and J lost 7 bases; unmatched junction nucleotides: 14. CDR3 sequence (DNA): TGCGCCAGCAGTCAATCCAAGACCGGGACAGGGGTTTTGTGTGGCTACACCTTC. Translation gives CASSQSKTGTGVLCGYTF.

The rearrangement links TRBV27 to TRBJ2-6; 9 bases match TRBD1. Per the germline V gene, CDR1 is MNHEY and CDR2 is SMNVEV (reference sequence). The CDR3 contains 16 residues. Germline trimming cut 10 bases from V and 2 bases from J; bases unmatched to any gene: 9. The CDR3 spells CATRRYRGPGANVLTF. CDR3 nucleotides: TGTGCCACCCGCCGTTACAGGGGGCCTGGGGCCAACGTCCTGACTTTC.